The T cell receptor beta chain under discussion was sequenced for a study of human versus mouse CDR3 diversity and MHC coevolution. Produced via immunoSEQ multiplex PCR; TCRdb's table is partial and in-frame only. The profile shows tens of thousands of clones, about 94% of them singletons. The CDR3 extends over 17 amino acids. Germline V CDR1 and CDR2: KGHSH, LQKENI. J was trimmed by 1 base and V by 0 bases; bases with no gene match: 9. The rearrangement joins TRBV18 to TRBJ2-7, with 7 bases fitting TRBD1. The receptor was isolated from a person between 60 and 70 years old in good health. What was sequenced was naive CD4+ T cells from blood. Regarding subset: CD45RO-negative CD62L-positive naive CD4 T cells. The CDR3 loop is CASSPPGQILRSYEQYF. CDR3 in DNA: TGTGCCAGCTCACCACCGGGACAGATCTTAAGATCCTACGAGCAGTACTTC.